This T cell receptor beta chain was sequenced for a study of blood T cells in healthy people across ages. Findings and limits, study-wide: Naive and antigen-experienced cells were not separated, limiting conclusive comparison.

On this clonotype itself: What it recognizes is unknown.

Germline CDR1 is MNHNS and CDR2 is SASEGT. The CDR3 is made up of 14 amino acids. Primed by a sample-barcoded 5' primer and a J-beta primer mix, a second PCR proceeded for about 7 to 11 cycles. TCRdb passed the 5' RACE reads through MiXCR, listing each CDR3 protein once. This table holds more than 650,000 distinct CDR3 sequences, around a fifth found once. Sequencing was done on a sample of blood. This clonotype was obtained from a man between 70 and 80 years old in good health. The chain employs TRBV6-1 and TRBJ2-5, with 10 bases fitting TRBD1. The J call may be wrong; the DNA end is better matched by TRBJ2-7. The CDR3 protein is CASSGGQGRNEQYF. The DNA for the CDR3 is TGTGCCAGCAGTGGGGGACAGGGGAGGAACGAGCAGTACTTC.